The 13 T cell receptor beta chains in this list originate from one sample, sequenced in a study of blood T cell repertoires in COVID-19. The protocol was immunoSEQ multiplex PCR, while the TCRdb copy is restricted to in-frame clones and leaves out a portion. Of more than 350,000 clones listed, approximately 92% are singletons. The sample taken for sequencing was PBMCs or T cells enriched from blood (not recorded which). The receptor source for this set is a young man who had recovered from COVID-19.

The chain couples TRBV12-3 or TRBV12-4 to TRBJ1-1; 7 nucleotides align to TRBD1. The CDR3 extends over 13 amino acids. V lost 5 bases, J lost 4 bases, and 4 bases stayed unmatched. The chain's CDR3 is CASSGQVGTEAFF. CDR3 in DNA: TGTGCCAGCAGTGGACAGGTGGGCACTGAAGCTTTCTTT.

The chain combines TRBV10-3 with TRBJ2-7; D call uncertain. This CDR3 is built from 12 residues. Trimming shortened V by 6 bases and J by 3 bases, and 9 bases separated the two germline ends. The germline V gene encodes CDR1 ENHRY and CDR2 SYGVKD. CDR3 sequence reads: CAISGSGYEQYF. The CDR3 DNA reads as TGTGCCATCAGCGGGTCGGGCTACGAGCAGTACTTC.

The rearrangement joins TRBV2 to TRBJ1-1; D is unclear. Germline CDR1 SNHLY, CDR2 FYNNEI. V lost 1 base and J lost 3, with 18 bases in between. The CDR3 is made up of 17 amino acids. CDR3 residues: CASSEVSDLGKDTEAFF. The CDR3 DNA reads TGTGCCAGCAGTGAAGTCTCGGATTTGGGCAAGGACACTGAAGCTTTCTTT.

This clone was picked up a small number of times. The rearrangement links TRBV5-4 to TRBJ1-3; TRBD1 might be the D (5 bases). The length of the CDR3 is 17 residues. Trimming shortened V by 4 bases and J by 4 bases, and 21 bases separated the two germline ends. Germline V gene data show CDR1 as SGHNT and CDR2 as YYREEE (reference sequence). As DNA, the CDR3 is TGTGCCAGCAGCGGTGGAGGGGCGCCTATTGGGGGAAACACCATATATTTT. Translated, it gives CASSGGGAPIGGNTIYF.

This clone has just one count. V and J are TRBV7-9 and TRBJ1-5; maybe TRBD1 (6 bases). The CDR3 loop spans 16 amino acids. Germline loops: CDR1 SEHNR, CDR2 FQNEAQ (reference sequence). The V and J ends lost 1 base and 1 base respectively, with 11 bases between them. The CDR3 here is CASSLGWGPSNQPQHF. The CDR3 bases are TGTGCCAGCAGCTTAGGCTGGGGGCCCAGCAATCAGCCCCAGCATTTT. The full variable domain, rest sourced from reference TRBV7-9 and TRBJ1-5, is DTGVSQNPRHKITKRGQNVTFRCDPISEHNRLYWYRQTLGQGPEFLTYFQNEAQLEKSRLLSDRFSAERPKGSFSTLEIQRTEQGDSAMYLCASSLGWGPSNQPQHFGDGTRLSIL.

The chain couples TRBV5-4 to TRBJ2-3; 9 bases match TRBD1. The length of the CDR3 is 15 residues. V lost 0 bases to trimming and J lost 6 bases; unmatched junction nucleotides: 5. Germline V gives CDR1 SGHNT, CDR2 YYREEE (reference sequence). CDR3 sequence reads: CASSLASDRGDTQYF. In DNA form, the CDR3 reads TGTGCCAGCAGCTTGGCCTCCGACAGGGGGGATACGCAGTATTTT.

This clone was observed a single time. J is TRBJ1-2 and V is TRBV19; D remains unclear. Germline-derived CDR1 and CDR2 are LNHDA and SQIVND (reference sequence). Trimming left V 4 bases short and J 7 bases short, with 22 bases between. CDR3 length: 16 amino acids. CDR3: CASSKVPSPPSGGYTF. The CDR3 DNA follows: TGTGCCAGTAGTAAAGTCCCCTCCCCACCCTCGGGTGGCTACACCTTC.

The genes are TRBV2 and TRBJ1-1, with D tentatively TRBD1 (6 bases). Germline loops: CDR1 SNHLY, CDR2 FYNNEI. Deletions cut 9 bases from V and 5 bases from J, with 13 bases between. CDR3 size: 12 residues. This chain's CDR3 is CARTGGPTEAFF. CDR3 sequence (DNA): TGTGCCAGGACCGGGGGGCCGACTGAAGCTTTCTTT.

The chain is built from TRBV28 and TRBJ1-1; 7 bases are shared with TRBD1. The CDR3 loop spans 13 amino acids. The germline gives CDR1 MDHEN, CDR2 SYDVKM. V was clipped by 8 bases and J by 6 bases; unmatched bases: 9. CDR3 in DNA: TGTGCCAGCTCCCAACAGGGGTTACCTGAAGCTTTCTTT. The encoded protein is CASSQQGLPEAFF.

The chain carries TRBV7-9 and TRBJ2-2, with D possibly being TRBD2 (5 bases). The germline CDR1 and CDR2 sequences are SEHNR and FQNEAQ (reference sequence). The length of the CDR3 is 13 residues. Trimming stripped 11 bases from V and 4 bases from J, with 14 bases between. The CDR3 is CAPGPGFTGELFF. The CDR3 nucleotides are TGTGCCCCAGGCCCGGGGTTCACCGGGGAGCTGTTTTTT.

V gene TRBV7-2 combines with J gene TRBJ2-3; 11 nucleotides agree with TRBD2. This CDR3 is built from 16 residues. The germline gives CDR1 SGHTA, CDR2 FQGNSA. V lost 4 bases to trimming and J lost 3 bases; unmatched junction nucleotides: 6. CDR3 nucleotide sequence: TGTGCCAGCAGCTCAGTGGTAGCGGGAGGGACAGATACGCAGTATTTT. This gives the protein CASSSVVAGGTDTQYF. Full variable domain (rest looked up from reference TRBV7-2 and TRBJ2-3): GAGVSQSPSNKVTEKGKDVELRCDPISGHTALYWYRQSLGQGLEFLIYFQGNSAPDKSGLPSDRFSAERTGGSVSTLTIQRTQQEDSAVYLCASSSVVAGGTDTQYFGPGTRLTVL.

A word on this clone: The identical CDR3 is also encoded by other nucleotide sequences in the sample. V usage is TRBV28 and J usage is TRBJ2-7; D remains unclear. Per the germline V gene, CDR1 is MDHEN and CDR2 is SYDVKM. V lost 3 bases and J 4 bases, leaving 7 bases between the germline ends. This CDR3 is built from 12 residues. CDR3 residues: CASSLVGYEQYF. Here the CDR3 DNA reads TGTGCCAGCAGTTTGGTCGGGTACGAGCAGTACTTC.

The chain is built from TRBV25-1 and TRBJ1-6, with 9 bases identical to TRBD1. V shed 7 bases and J 10 bases; nucleotides not matched to a gene: 8. The length of the CDR3 is 14 residues. Germline V gene sequence: CDR1 MGHDK, CDR2 SYGVNS. The CDR3 here is CASKYGQGRSPLHF. The CDR3 DNA sequence: TGTGCCAGCAAGTATGGACAGGGGCGATCACCCCTCCACTTT. Full variable domain (rest looked up from reference TRBV25-1 and TRBJ1-6): EADIYQTPRYLVIGTGKKITLECSQTMGHDKMYWYQQDPGMELHLIHYSYGVNSTEKGDLSSESTVSRIRTEHFPLTLESARPSHTSQYLCASKYGQGRSPLHFGNGTRLTVT.